The 9 T cell receptor beta chains in this list originate from one sample, sequenced in a study of CD4 and CD8 cells across lung adenocarcinoma regions. TCRdb fed the PCR reads into MiXCR, producing one record per CDR3 protein. Here the sample spans some 11,000 distinct CDR3 sequences, about 53% being singletons. The sample taken for sequencing was CD4+ T cells from the center of a lung tumor. The receptors derive from a male donor with lung adenocarcinoma. The CD4 and CD8 labels of this study may be unreliable.

This chain joins TRBV24-1 and TRBJ2-5, with D uncertain. Germline CDR1 reads KGHDR; CDR2 reads SFDVKD. Trimming shortened V by 0 bases and J by 11 bases, and 18 bases separated the two germline ends. The CDR3 contains 15 residues. CDR3 nucleotide sequence: TGTGCCACCAGTGATTTGGGCAGAGCTCACAATGAGCAGTACTTC. It translates to CATSDLGRAHNEQYF.

This clonotype was counted only a few times. This chain connects TRBV6-1 to TRBJ2-3; 8 bases agree with TRBD2. The CDR3 spans 18 residues. V gave up 2 bases and J gave up 0 bases; unmatched junction bases: 10. The V gene's germline CDR1 is MNHNS and CDR2 SASEGT. The CDR3 DNA follows: TGTGCCAGCAGTGAAAGGATAGCGGGCGGGAGGAGCACAGATACGCAGTATTTT. This codes for CASSERIAGGRSTDTQYF.

This clonotype appeared a few times. This chain joins TRBV4-3 and TRBJ2-5; the match to TRBD1 covers 9 bases. The J call could be wrong; TRBJ2-7 is a better fit for the DNA end. This CDR3 region has 16 residues. The germline V gene has CDR1 LGHNA and CDR2 YSLEER. The CDR3 nucleotides are TGCGCCAGCAGCCAAGAAGAAGGACAGGGGCCCTACGAGCAGTACTTC. It encodes CASSQEEGQGPYEQYF.

This chain's CDR3 is CASRRVGQAGKETQFF. CDR3 in DNA: TGTGCCAGCAGAAGGGTAGGACAGGCGGGTAAAGAGACCCAGTTCTTC. J is TRBJ2-5 and V is TRBV6-1; 7 bases agree with TRBD1. Near its end, the DNA agrees better with TRBJ2-1, so the J call may be wrong. Germline assignment: CDR1 MNHNS and CDR2 SASEGT. There are 16 residues in the CDR3.

The chain joins TRBV2 to TRBJ2-1; D is unresolved. Germline assignment: CDR1 SNHLY and CDR2 FYNNEI. The CDR3 runs 13 residues. V dropped 5 bases and J dropped 2 bases, with 7 bases sitting between them. The CDR3 region has the DNA TGTGCCAGCAGTCAGGTGCCCTACAATGAGCAGTTCTTC. It is translated as CASSQVPYNEQFF.

This clonotype ranks as large. The CDR3 here is CASSEYRGEETQYF. The CDR3 DNA reads TGTGCCAGCAGTGAATATAGAGGGGAGGAGACCCAGTACTTC. The chain recombines TRBV6-1 with TRBJ2-5; perhaps D is TRBD1 or TRBD2 (5 bases each). Trimming stripped 2 bases from V and 5 bases from J, with 12 bases between. Germline assignment: CDR1 MNHNS and CDR2 SASEGT. The CDR3 is made up of 14 amino acids.

This clonotype was seen many times. The chain links TRBV14 to TRBJ2-4, with D unresolved. Germline V gene lookup returns CDR1 SGHDN and CDR2 FVKESK. The CDR3 contains 15 residues. Trimming took 4 bases from V and 7 from J, leaving 17 bases between them. CDR3 protein: CASSPLDSVVNIQYF. In nucleotides, the CDR3 is TGTGCCAGCAGCCCCCTGGATTCGGTGGTGAACATTCAGTACTTC.

The V and J genes are TRBV30 and TRBJ1-3; D call uncertain. CDR3 length equals 14 residues. The V end lost 3 bases, the J end lost 0 bases, and 9 bases lay between the germline ends. CDR1 is GTSNPN, CDR2 SVGIG, per germline (reference sequence). CDR3 DNA sequence: TGTGCCTGGAGAGAGGGTAGCTCTGGAAACACCATATATTTT. The encoded protein is CAWREGSSGNTIYF.

With regard to this clonotype: The junction differs from germline at one of its ends, possibly a read error. The CDR3 DNA reads TGTGCCAGCAGTTTACAATCTAGCACAGATATTCAGTACTTT. The encoded protein is CASSLQSSTDIQYF. This sequence joins TRBV27 and TRBJ2-3, with D possibly being TRBD2 (5 bases). Germline V gene data show CDR1 as MNHEY and CDR2 as SMNVEV (reference sequence). The CDR3 spans 14 residues.